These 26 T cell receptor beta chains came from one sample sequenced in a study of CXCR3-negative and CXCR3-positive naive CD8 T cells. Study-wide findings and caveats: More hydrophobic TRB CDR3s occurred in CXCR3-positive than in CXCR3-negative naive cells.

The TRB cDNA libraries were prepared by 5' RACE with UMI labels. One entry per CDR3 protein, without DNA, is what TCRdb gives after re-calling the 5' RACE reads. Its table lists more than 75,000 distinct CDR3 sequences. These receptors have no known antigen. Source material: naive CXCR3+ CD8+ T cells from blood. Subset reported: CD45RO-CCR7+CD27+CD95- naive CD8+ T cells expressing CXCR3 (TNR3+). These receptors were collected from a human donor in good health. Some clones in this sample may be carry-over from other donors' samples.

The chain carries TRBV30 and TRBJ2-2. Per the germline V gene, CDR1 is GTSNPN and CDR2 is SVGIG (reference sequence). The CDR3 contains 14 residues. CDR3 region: CAWSYFGNTGELFF.

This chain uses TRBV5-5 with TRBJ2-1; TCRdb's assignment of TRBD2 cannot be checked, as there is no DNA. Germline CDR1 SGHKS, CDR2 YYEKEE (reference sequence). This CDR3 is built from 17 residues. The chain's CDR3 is CASSLHPGTSGGNEQFF.

The chain's CDR3 is CASSSPLAAFF. This sequence joins TRBV11-2 and TRBJ1-1. The CDR3 extends over 11 amino acids. Germline loops: CDR1 SGHAT, CDR2 FQNNGV.

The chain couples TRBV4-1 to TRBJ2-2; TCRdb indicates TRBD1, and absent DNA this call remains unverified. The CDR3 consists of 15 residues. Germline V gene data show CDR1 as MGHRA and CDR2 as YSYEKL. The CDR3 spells CASTVGAAGTGEVFF.

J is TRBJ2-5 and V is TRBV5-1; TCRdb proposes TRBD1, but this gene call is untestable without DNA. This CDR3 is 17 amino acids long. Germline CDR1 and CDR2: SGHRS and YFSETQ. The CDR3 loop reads CASSPPLVGAAQETQYF. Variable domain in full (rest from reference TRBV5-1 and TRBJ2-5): KAGVTQTPRYLIKTRGQQVTLSCSPISGHRSVSWYQQTPGQGLQFLFEYFSETQRNKGNFPGRFSGRQFSNSRSEMNVSTLELGDSALYLCASSPPLVGAAQETQYFGPGTRLLVL.

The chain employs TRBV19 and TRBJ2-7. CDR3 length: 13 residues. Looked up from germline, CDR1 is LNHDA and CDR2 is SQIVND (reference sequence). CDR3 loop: CASSSGSTYEQYF.

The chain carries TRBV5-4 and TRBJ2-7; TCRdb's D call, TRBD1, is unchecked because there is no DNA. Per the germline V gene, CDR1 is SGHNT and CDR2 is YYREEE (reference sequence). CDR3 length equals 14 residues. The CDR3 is CASSPGQGDYEQYF.

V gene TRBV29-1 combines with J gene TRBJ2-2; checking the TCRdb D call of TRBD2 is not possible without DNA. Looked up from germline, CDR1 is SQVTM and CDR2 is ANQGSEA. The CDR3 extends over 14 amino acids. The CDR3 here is CSVVAGSNTGELFF.

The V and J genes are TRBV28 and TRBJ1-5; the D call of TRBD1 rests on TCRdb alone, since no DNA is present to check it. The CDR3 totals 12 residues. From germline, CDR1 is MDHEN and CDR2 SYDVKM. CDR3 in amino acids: CASSPRHLPQHF. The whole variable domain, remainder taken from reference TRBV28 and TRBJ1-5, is DVKVTQSSRYLVKRTGEKVFLECVQDMDHENMFWYRQDPGLGLRLIYFSYDVKMKEKGDIPEGYSVSREKKERFSLILESASTNQTSMYLCASSPRHLPQHFGDGTRLSIL.

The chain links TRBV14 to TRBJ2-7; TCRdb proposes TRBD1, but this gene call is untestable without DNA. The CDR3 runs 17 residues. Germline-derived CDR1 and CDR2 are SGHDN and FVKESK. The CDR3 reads CASSQGRGQGSFYEQYF.

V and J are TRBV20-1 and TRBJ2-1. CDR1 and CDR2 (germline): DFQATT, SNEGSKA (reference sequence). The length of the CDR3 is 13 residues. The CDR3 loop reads CSAAGPFVYEQFF.

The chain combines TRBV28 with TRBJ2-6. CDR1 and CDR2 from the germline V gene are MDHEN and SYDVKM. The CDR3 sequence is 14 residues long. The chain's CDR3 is CASSFLAGANVLTF.

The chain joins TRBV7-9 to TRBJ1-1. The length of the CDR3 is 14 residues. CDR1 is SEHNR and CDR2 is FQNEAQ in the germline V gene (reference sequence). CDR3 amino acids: CASTSERRRYEAFF.

The CDR3 loop reads CSVPAGSGGGELFF. This rearrangement joins TRBV29-1 to TRBJ2-2; the TRBD1 assignment by TCRdb is unverifiable without DNA. Germline V gene sequence: CDR1 SQVTM, CDR2 ANQGSEA. There are 14 residues in the CDR3.

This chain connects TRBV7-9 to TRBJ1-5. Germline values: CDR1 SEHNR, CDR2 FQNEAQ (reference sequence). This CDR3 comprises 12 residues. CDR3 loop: CASSFVGQPQHF.

The CDR3 is CASRDLGTAPGANVLTF. The chain combines TRBV13 with TRBJ2-6; the D gene TCRdb calls, TRBD2, cannot be checked with no DNA. This CDR3 contains 17 residues. Germline CDR1 is PRHDT and CDR2 is FYEKMQ (reference sequence).

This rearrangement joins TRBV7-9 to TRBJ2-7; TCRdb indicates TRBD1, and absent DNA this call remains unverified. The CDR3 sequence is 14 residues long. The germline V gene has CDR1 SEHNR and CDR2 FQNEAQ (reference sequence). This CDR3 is CASSPPTGIYEQYF.

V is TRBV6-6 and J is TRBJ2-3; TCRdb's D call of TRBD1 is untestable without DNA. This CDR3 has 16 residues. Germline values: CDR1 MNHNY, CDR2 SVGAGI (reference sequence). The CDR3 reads CASSYFGQHQADTQYF.

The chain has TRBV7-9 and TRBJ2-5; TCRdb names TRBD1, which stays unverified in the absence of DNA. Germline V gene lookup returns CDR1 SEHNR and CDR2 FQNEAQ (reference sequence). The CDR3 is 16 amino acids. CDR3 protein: CASSQYDRALQETQYF.

CDR3 region: CASRTHPLSSYNEQFF. The J gene is TRBJ2-1, the V gene TRBV19; TCRdb proposes TRBD2, but this gene call is untestable without DNA. CDR1 LNHDA and CDR2 SQIVND come from the germline V gene (reference sequence). CDR3 size: 16 residues.

The CDR3 sequence: CASRQKGDRVIQNYNEQFF. The chain uses TRBV27 and TRBJ2-1; with no DNA, the TCRdb D assignment of TRBD1 cannot be verified. The germline V gene encodes CDR1 MNHEY and CDR2 SMNVEV (reference sequence). This CDR3 is 19 amino acids long.

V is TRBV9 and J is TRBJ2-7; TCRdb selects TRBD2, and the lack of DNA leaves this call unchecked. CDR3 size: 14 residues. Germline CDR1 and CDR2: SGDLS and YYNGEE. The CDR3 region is CASSVSGSLGEQYF.

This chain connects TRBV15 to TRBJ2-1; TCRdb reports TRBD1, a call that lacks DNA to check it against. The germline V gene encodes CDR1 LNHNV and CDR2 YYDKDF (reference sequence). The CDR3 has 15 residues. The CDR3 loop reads CATSPRTGGYNEQFF.

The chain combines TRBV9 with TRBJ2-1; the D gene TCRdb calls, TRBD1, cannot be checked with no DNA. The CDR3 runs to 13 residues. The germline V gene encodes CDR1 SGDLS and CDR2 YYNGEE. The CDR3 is CASSGDRGHEQFF. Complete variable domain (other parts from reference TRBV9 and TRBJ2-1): DSGVTQTPKHLITATGQRVTLRCSPRSGDLSVYWYQQSLDQGLQFLIQYYNGEERAKGNILERFSAQQFPDLHSELNLSSLELGDSALYFCASSGDRGHEQFFGPGTRLTVL.

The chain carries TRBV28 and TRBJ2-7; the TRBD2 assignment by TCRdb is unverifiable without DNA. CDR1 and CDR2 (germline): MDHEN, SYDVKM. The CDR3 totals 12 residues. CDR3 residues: CASASGSYEQYF.

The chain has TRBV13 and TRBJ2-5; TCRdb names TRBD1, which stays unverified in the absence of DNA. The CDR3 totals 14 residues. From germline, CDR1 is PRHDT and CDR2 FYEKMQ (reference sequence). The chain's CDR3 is CASSLTGGQETQYF.